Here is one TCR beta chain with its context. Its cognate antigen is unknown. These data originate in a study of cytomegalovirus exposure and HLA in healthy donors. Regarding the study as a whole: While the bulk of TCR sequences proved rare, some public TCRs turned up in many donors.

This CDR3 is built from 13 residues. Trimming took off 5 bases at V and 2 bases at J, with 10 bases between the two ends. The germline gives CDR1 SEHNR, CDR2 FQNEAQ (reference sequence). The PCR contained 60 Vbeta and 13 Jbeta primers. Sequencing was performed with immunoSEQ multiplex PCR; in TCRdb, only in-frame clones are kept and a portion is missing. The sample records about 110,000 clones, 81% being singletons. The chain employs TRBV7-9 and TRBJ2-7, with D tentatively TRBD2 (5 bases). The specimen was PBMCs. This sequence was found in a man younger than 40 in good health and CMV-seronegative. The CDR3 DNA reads TGTGCCAGCAGCCTCTCCGGGACCTACGAGCAGTACTTC. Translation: CASSLSGTYEQYF. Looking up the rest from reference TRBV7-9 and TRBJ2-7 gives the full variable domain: DTGVSQNPRHKITKRGQNVTFRCDPISEHNRLYWYRQTLGQGPEFLTYFQNEAQLEKSRLLSDRFSAERPKGSFSTLEIQRTEQGDSAMYLCASSLSGTYEQYFGPGTRLTVT.